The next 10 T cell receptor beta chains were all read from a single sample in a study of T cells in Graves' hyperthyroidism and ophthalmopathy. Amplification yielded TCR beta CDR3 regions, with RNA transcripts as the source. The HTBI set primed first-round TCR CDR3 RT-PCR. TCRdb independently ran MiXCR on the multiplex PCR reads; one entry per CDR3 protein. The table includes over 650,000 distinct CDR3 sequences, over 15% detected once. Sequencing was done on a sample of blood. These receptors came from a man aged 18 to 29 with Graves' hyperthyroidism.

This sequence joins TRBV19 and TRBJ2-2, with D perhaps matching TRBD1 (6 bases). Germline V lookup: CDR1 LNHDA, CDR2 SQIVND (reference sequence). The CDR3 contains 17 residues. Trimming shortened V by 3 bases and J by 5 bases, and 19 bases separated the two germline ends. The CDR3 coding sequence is TGTGCCAGTAGTATCGGAATTGGCAGGGGAAAAACCGGGGAGCTGTTTTTT. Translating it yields CASSIGIGRGKTGELFF.

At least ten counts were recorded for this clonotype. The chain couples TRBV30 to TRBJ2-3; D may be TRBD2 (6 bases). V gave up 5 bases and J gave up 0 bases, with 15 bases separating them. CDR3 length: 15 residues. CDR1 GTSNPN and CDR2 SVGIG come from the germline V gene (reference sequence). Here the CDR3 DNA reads TGTGCCTGGTCCTTTAGCGGACCTAGCACAGATACGCAGTATTTT. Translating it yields CAWSFSGPSTDTQYF. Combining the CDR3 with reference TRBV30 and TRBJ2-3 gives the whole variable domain SQTIHQWPATLVQPVGSPLSLECTVEGTSNPNLYWYRQAAGRGLQLLFYSVGIGQISSEVPQNLSASRPQDRQFILSSKKLLLSDSGFYLCAWSFSGPSTDTQYFGPGTRLTVL.

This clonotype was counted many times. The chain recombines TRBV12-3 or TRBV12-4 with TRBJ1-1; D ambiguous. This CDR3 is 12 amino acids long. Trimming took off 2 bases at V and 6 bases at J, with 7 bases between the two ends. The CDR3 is CASSLSVSEAFF. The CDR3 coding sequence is TGTGCCAGCAGTTTATCGGTGTCTGAAGCTTTCTTT.

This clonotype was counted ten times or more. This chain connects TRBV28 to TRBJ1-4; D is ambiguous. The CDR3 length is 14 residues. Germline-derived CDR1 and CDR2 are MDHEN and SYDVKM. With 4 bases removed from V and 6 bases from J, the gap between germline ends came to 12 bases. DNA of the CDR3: TGTGCCAGCAGTTCTTATTCAGATGATGAAAAACTGTTTTTT. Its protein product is CASSSYSDDEKLFF.

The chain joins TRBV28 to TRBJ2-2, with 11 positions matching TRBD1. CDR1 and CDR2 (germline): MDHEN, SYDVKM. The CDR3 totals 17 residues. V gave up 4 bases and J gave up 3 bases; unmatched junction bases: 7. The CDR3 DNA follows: TGTGCCAGCAGTTATACCGGGACAGGGGGGTACACCGGGGAGCTGTTTTTT. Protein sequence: CASSYTGTGGYTGELFF.

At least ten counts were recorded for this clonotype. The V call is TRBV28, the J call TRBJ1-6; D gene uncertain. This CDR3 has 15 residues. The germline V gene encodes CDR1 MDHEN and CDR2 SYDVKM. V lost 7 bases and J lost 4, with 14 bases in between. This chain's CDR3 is CASIQDRGYNSPLHF. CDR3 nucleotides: TGTGCCAGCATTCAGGACCGGGGTTATAATTCACCCCTCCACTTT.

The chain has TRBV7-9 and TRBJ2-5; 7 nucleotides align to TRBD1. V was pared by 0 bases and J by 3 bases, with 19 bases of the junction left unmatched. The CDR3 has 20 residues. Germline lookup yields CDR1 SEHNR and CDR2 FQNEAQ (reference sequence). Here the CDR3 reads CASSLASLRTPQGREETQYF. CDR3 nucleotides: TGTGCCAGCAGCTTAGCGTCCCTCCGCACACCACAGGGGCGGGAAGAGACCCAGTACTTC.

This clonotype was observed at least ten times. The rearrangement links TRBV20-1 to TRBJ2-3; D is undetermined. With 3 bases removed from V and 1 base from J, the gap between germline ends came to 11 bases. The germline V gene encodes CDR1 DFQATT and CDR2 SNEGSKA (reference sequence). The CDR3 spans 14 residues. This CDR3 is CSASQGKGTDTQYF. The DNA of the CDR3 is TGCAGTGCTAGTCAAGGGAAGGGCACAGATACGCAGTATTTT.

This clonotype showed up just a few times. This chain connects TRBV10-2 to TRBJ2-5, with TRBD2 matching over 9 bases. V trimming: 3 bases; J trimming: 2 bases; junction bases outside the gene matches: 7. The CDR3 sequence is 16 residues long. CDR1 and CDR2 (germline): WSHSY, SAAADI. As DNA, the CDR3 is TGCGCCAGCAGTGATATAGCGGGAGCCTTTCAAGAGACCCAGTACTTC. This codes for CASSDIAGAFQETQYF.

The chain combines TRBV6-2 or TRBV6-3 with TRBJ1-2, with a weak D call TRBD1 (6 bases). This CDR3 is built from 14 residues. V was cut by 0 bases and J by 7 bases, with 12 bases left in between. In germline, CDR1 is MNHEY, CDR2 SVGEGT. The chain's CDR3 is CASSYSTGPGGYTF. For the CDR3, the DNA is TGTGCCAGCAGTTACTCGACAGGCCCGGGTGGCTACACCTTC.